This T cell receptor beta chain was identified during a study of beta chain features in type 1 diabetes. Findings and limits, study-wide: Resolution of whether HLA type affects TCRB rearrangement was not achieved here. It was among patients, rather than healthy donors, that naive, central memory and Treg TCRB repertoires appeared more similar. Moderately but significantly shorter TCRB CDR3s were found in Type 1 diabetes patients in all four CD4+ subsets. PCR may have favored shorter templates equally in patients and controls.

The CDR3 extends over 13 amino acids. V was clipped by 1 base and J by 6 bases, with 9 bases between them. Germline V gives CDR1 PRHDT, CDR2 FYEKMQ (reference sequence). With regard to this clone: Its cognate antigen is unknown.

The sequenced template was cDNA made from the entire isolated RNA. Profiled with immunoSEQ multiplex PCR; TCRdb holds only in-frame clones, not every one. The table shows around 150,000 clones, with more than 60% occurring only once. J is TRBJ1-2 and V is TRBV13; D is possibly TRBD1 (5 bases). What was sequenced was naive CD4+ T cells from blood. The sequence was collected from a man aged 30 to 45 with type 1 diabetes. The CDR3 DNA reads TGTGCCAGCAGCTTAGTTCAGGGTGATGGCTACACCTTC. Its protein is CASSLVQGDGYTF.